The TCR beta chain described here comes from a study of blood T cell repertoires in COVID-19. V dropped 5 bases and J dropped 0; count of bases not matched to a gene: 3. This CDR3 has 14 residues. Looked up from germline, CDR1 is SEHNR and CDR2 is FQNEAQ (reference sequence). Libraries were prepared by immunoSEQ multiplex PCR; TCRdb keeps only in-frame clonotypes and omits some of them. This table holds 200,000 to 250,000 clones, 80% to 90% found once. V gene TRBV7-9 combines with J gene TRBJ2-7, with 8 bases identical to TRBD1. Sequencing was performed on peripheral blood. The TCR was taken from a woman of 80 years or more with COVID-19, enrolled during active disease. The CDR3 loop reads CASSLTGGSYEQYF. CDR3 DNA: TGTGCCAGCAGCCTTACAGGGGGCTCCTACGAGCAGTACTTC.